This is a list of T cell receptor beta chains from one sample in a study of CD8 T cells in Susac syndrome. TCRdb processed the immunoSEQ multiplex PCR reads anew with MiXCR; each CDR3 protein has one entry. The sample contains 55,000 to 70,000 distinct CDR3 sequences, just under 95% of which appear only once. Material for sequencing was CD8+ T cells from PBMCs. These receptors originate from a human donor in good health. The CDR3 runs from the conserved cysteine through the conserved F or W. A D gene is named only where the DNA matches it firmly. Size tells how often a clone was seen (once, few, many) or the class of an expanded clone, and some rows leave it out.

TRBV7-2	15	TRBJ2-5	.	TRBD2	CASSPGGGLGETQYF	TGTGCCAGCAGCCCCGGGGGAGGGTTAGGAGAGACCCAGTACTTC
TRBV28	14	TRBJ1-6	.	TRBD1	CASSPGQGGSPLHF	TGTGCCAGCAGTCCGGGACAGGGAGGATCACCCCTCCACTTT
TRBV2	18	TRBJ2-5	.	.	CASSEAFGTSLLQETQYF	TGTGCCAGCAGTGAAGCCTTCGGGACATCGCTTCTCCAAGAGACCCAGTACTTC
TRBV14	15	TRBJ2-1	.	.	CASSQGGRYSNEQFF	TGTGCCAGCAGCCAGGGGGGACGCTACTCCAATGAGCAGTTCTTC
TRBV14	14	TRBJ1-1	.	.	CASSPISTNTEAFF	TGTGCCAGCAGCCCCATCTCCACTAACACTGAAGCTTTCTTT
TRBV7-9	17	TRBJ2-1	.	.	CASSLGFGTTPNNEQFF	TGTGCCAGCAGCTTAGGGTTTGGGACCACCCCCAACAATGAGCAGTTCTTC
TRBV2	12	TRBJ1-5	once	.	CASSERSPAQHF	TGTGCCAGCAGTGAGAGGAGTCCGGCCCAGCATTTT
TRBV5-1	17	TRBJ2-7	few	TRBD1	CASSSTGQGPKNYEQYF	TGCGCCAGCAGCTCCACTGGACAGGGGCCGAAAAACTACGAGCAGTACTTC
TRBV28	12	TRBJ2-7	.	.	CASGAPYYEQYF	TGTGCCAGCGGGGCACCATACTACGAGCAGTACTTC
TRBV25-1	12	TRBJ2-1	once	.	CASSFGNNEQFF	TGTGCCAGCAGTTTCGGGAACAATGAGCAGTTCTTC
TRBV6-2/TRBV6-3	15	TRBJ1-5	.	.	CASSYNRPGRQPQHF	TGTGCCAGCAGTTACAACAGGCCTGGGCGTCAGCCCCAGCATTTT
TRBV29-1	12	TRBJ1-2	.	.	CSVSGEDYGYTF	TGCAGCGTTTCTGGGGAAGACTATGGCTACACCTTC
TRBV6-6	13	TRBJ1-1	.	TRBD1	CASRPGGVTEAFF	TGTGCCAGCAGACCAGGGGGCGTCACTGAAGCTTTCTTT
TRBV7-9	17	TRBJ1-1	.	.	CASSLPHQGIMNTEAFF	TGTGCCAGCAGCCTACCCCACCAGGGGATCATGAACACTGAAGCTTTCTTT
TRBV18	14	TRBJ1-1	few	.	CASSRGPLNTEAFF	TGTGCCAGCTCAAGGGGCCCCCTGAACACTGAAGCTTTCTTT
TRBV10-3	15	TRBJ2-7	.	TRBD1	CAIRTPDRGPNEQYF	TGTGCCATCAGGACTCCGGACAGGGGGCCCAACGAGCAGTACTTC
TRBV30	13	TRBJ2-7	.	.	CAWSFGGRDEQYF	TGTGCCTGGAGTTTCGGGGGGCGGGACGAGCAGTACTTC
TRBV7-2	15	TRBJ2-5	.	.	CASSPPGTALETQYF	TGTGCCAGCAGCCCCCCGGGAACGGCTTTAGAGACCCAGTACTTC
TRBV9	17	TRBJ2-2	once	TRBD1	CASSVALGQANTGELFF	TGTGCCAGCAGCGTAGCCTTGGGACAGGCGAACACCGGGGAGCTGTTTTTT
TRBV7-3	15	TRBJ1-1	once	.	CASSLTGSCGSNCFF	TGTGCCAGCAGCTTAACTGGTTCCTGCGGCTCGAATTGCTTCTTT
TRBV4-3	15	TRBJ2-5	.	.	CASSPSLAFGETQYF	TGCGCCAGCAGCCCTTCTCTAGCGTTTGGAGAGACCCAGTACTTC
TRBV11-1	20	TRBJ1-1	.	TRBD1	CASSPQWGQGRYRWNTEAFF	TGTGCCAGCAGCCCACAGTGGGGACAGGGACGGTATCGATGGAACACTGAAGCTTTCTTT
TRBV7-9	11	TRBJ2-7	.	.	CASSGRGEQYF	TGTGCCAGCAGCGGCCGGGGGGAGCAGTACTTC
TRBV4-3	14	TRBJ1-1	.	.	CASSQDRQNTEAFF	TGCGCCAGCAGCCAAGATAGACAGAACACTGAAGCTTTCTTT
TRBV20-1	17	TRBJ1-1	.	.	CSAREPRVWAGDTEAFF	TGCAGTGCTAGAGAGCCTAGGGTATGGGCAGGGGATACTGAAGCTTTCTTT
TRBV3-1	18	TRBJ2-5	once	.	CASSSVGGGGMDRETQYF	TGTGCCAGCAGCTCGGTCGGCGGTGGAGGGATGGATCGAGAGACCCAGTACTTC
TRBV7-9	16	TRBJ2-7	.	TRBD2	CASSSSLAGGRYEQYF	TGTGCCAGCAGCTCGTCCCTAGCGGGGGGGCGTTACGAGCAGTACTTC
TRBV5-8	15	TRBJ1-2	.	.	CASSLDAGTSYGYTF	TGTGCCAGCAGCTTGGATGCGGGGACAAGCTATGGCTACACCTTC
TRBV27	17	TRBJ1-6	.	.	CASSPLWGGANNSPLHF	TGTGCCAGCAGTCCCCTGTGGGGGGGCGCAAATAATTCACCCCTCCACTTT
TRBV7-3	14	TRBJ1-6	.	.	CASSLGAAGSPLHF	TGTGCCAGCAGCTTAGGGGCCGCAGGGTCACCCCTCCACTTT
TRBV14	15	TRBJ2-2	.	.	CASRPNLVNTGELFF	TGTGCCAGCAGACCCAACCTTGTAAACACCGGGGAGCTGTTTTTT
TRBV7-9	15	TRBJ2-5	.	.	CASSRSGSVQETQYF	TGTGCCAGCAGCCGCTCAGGGAGCGTACAAGAGACCCAGTACTTC
TRBV6-5	15	TRBJ2-7	.	.	CASSDPERGGNEQYF	TGTGCCAGCAGTGACCCCGAGAGGGGGGGAAACGAGCAGTACTTC
TRBV28	14	TRBJ2-1	.	.	CASSLAERGPEQFF	TGTGCCAGCAGTTTGGCAGAGCGCGGGCCTGAGCAGTTCTTC
TRBV20-1	14	TRBJ2-6	.	.	CSARGTDRPNVLTF	TGCAGTGCTAGGGGGACCGACAGGCCCAACGTCCTGACTTTC
TRBV3-1	13	TRBJ2-7	.	.	CATGGMSSYEQYF	TGTGCAACCGGCGGGATGAGCTCCTACGAGCAGTACTTC
TRBV20-1	15	TRBJ1-4	.	.	CSARDPRRPNEKLFF	TGCAGTGCTAGAGATCCGCGCAGACCGAATGAAAAACTGTTTTTT
TRBV6-5	15	TRBJ1-2	.	.	CASSYSTGALYGYTF	TGTGCCAGCAGTTACTCGACAGGCGCCCTCTATGGCTACACCTTC
TRBV24-1	15	TRBJ2-3	.	TRBD2	CATSGSGDLTDTQYF	TGTGCCACCAGTGGTAGCGGGGACCTCACAGATACGCAGTATTTT
TRBV12-3/TRBV12-4	13	TRBJ1-5	.	.	CASTLGANQPQHF	TGTGCCAGCACCCTCGGGGCGAATCAGCCCCAGCATTTT
TRBV7-9	15	TRBJ2-1	.	TRBD2	CASSPTGGGHGEQFF	TGTGCCAGCAGCCCGACGGGCGGGGGGCACGGGGAGCAGTTCTTC
TRBV30	13	TRBJ2-2	.	TRBD1	CAHRQGNSGELFF	TGTGCCCATCGACAGGGCAATAGCGGGGAGCTGTTTTTT
TRBV19	13	TRBJ2-7	.	.	CASSMTRFYEQYF	TGTGCCAGTAGTATGACCCGGTTCTACGAGCAGTACTTC
TRBV19	15	TRBJ2-3	.	TRBD1	CASTGTGGRTDTQYF	TGTGCCAGTACCGGGACAGGGGGCCGCACAGATACGCAGTATTTT
TRBV7-9	16	TRBJ1-1	.	TRBD1	CASSPQGDYPPTEAFF	TGTGCCAGCAGCCCCCAGGGGGACTATCCGCCCACTGAAGCTTTCTTT